The 6 T cell receptor beta chains below all came from one sample that was sequenced in a study of OX40 agonist ivuxolimab in advanced cancers. The repertoire was sequenced with immunoSEQ multiplex PCR; TCRdb's copy has only in-frame clones and lacks some. The sample records tens of thousands of clones, 85% to 90% being singletons. Source: CD4+ or CD8+ T cells sorted from blood, taken in a trial of the OX40 agonist ivuxolimab. These receptors were obtained from an adult with an advanced solid tumor such as melanoma, head and neck, liver or kidney cancer.

This chain uses TRBV6-5 with TRBJ1-5; no firm D call. CDR1 is MNHEY and CDR2 is SVGAGI in the germline V gene. V was shortened by 6 bases and J by 5 bases, with 11 bases between the two germline ends. There are 13 residues in the CDR3. The CDR3 protein is CASRVNRDQPQHF. CDR3 nucleotides: TGTGCCAGCAGAGTCAATAGGGATCAGCCCCAGCATTTT.

This rearrangement joins TRBV20-1 to TRBJ2-5; D is unresolved. CDR1 is DFQATT and CDR2 is SNEGSKA in the germline V gene (reference sequence). The CDR3 is 10 residues long. Trimming shortened V by 3 bases and J by 2 bases, and 1 base separated the two germline ends. The CDR3: CSASQETQYF. CDR3 nucleotides: TGCAGTGCTAGTCAAGAGACCCAGTACTTC.

CDR3 sequence: CALKDQVSNQPQHF. Written as DNA, the CDR3 is TGTGCCCTTAAGGATCAGGTGAGCAATCAGCCCCAGCATTTT. This sequence joins TRBV30 and TRBJ1-5; D remains ambiguous. CDR1 and CDR2 from the germline V gene are GTSNPN and SVGIG (reference sequence). This CDR3 is 14 amino acids long. Trimming removed 8 bases at V and 1 base at J, with 15 bases between.

The gene calls are TRBV2 and TRBJ2-3; D is possibly TRBD2 (5 bases). Germline V gives CDR1 SNHLY, CDR2 FYNNEI. CDR3 length: 14 amino acids. With 6 bases removed from V and 5 bases from J, the gap between germline ends came to 15 bases. The CDR3 region has the DNA TGTGCCAGCAGCTTAGCAGGAGGTCAAGATACGCAGTATTTT. Its protein is CASSLAGGQDTQYF.

The chain uses TRBV7-2 and TRBJ1-4; TRBD1 matches at 8 bases. The CDR3 is 15 amino acids. Per the germline V gene, CDR1 is SGHTA and CDR2 is FQGNSA. V was pared by 5 bases and J by 5 bases, with 7 bases of the junction left unmatched. CDR3 DNA: TGTGCCAGCAGCCTAGTCGGACAGGGAAATGAAAAACTGTTTTTT. It specifies CASSLVGQGNEKLFF.

The chain employs TRBV5-1 and TRBJ1-2, with 10 bases fitting TRBD1. Germline lookup yields CDR1 SGHRS and CDR2 YFSETQ. After removal of 5 bases from V and 2 bases from J, the junction contained 3 bases not matched to a gene. The CDR3 has 14 amino acids. Written as DNA, the CDR3 is TGCGCCAGCAGTCAGACAGGGGGCAACTATGGCTACACCTTC. The encoded protein is CASSQTGGNYGYTF.